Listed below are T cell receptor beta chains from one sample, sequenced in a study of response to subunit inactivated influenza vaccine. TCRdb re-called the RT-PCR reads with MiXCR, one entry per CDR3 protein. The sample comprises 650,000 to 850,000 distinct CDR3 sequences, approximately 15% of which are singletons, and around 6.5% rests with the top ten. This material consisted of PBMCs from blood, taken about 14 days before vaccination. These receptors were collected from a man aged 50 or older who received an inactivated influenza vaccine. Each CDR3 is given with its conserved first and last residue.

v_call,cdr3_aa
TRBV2,CASKERTGVSSEAFF
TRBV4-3,CASSQEGRRAYNEQFF
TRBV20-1,CSAGGRGGVSYEQYF
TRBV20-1,CSARADREATGELFF
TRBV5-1,CARRSYEQYF
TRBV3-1,CASSQSPRGTEAFF
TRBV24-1,CATSDSSGSGADTQYF
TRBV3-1,CASSQDGRDSYEQYF
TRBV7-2,CASSRREARGYEQYF
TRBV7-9,CASSPGTAYNEQFF
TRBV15,CATSRDRRETTDTQYF
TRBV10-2,CASSGTGRVQPQHF
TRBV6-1,CASAGGWSYEQYF
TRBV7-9,CASSPTGGLLDNEQFF
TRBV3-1,CASSQGTGMVHEQFF
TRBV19,CASQSTGGTEAFF
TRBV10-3,CATRLAGALDEQFF
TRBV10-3,CAISFSGEYEQYF
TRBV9,CASSVSTGATNEKLFF
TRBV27,CASSSRYRPWGQEAYEQYF
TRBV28,CASSPHGGVWGTDTQYF
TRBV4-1,CASSQADSGSYNEQFF
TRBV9,CASSKRTGGMETQYF
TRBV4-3,CASSQARNTEAFF
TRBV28,CASSSRIGQATDTQYF
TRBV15,CATTGTSGSSSYNEQFF
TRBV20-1,CSARVQGNSRDEQFF
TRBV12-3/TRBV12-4,CASSFGAGKQETQYF
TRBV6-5,CASSYSVGQGDYGYTF
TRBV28,CASRPGGLWYGYTF
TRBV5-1,CASSTDGSNQPQHF
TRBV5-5,CASRPGTELTGELFF
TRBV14,CASSHWDRGSTIYF
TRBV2,CASSTNTPPYNEQFF
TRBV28,CASGTGGSNQPQHF
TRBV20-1,CSAREGAAGGKETQYF
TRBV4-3,CASSPTQTTGGGEKLFF
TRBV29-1,CSVEVWGNEQYF
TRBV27,CARGPGGQETQYF
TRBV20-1,CSARPTSPDTQYF
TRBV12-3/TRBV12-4,CASSLEESGTTYEQYF
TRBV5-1,CASSLGPSGGIWNTGELFF
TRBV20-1,CSVGNGLAHYNEQFF
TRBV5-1,CASSLGQGSDYEQYF
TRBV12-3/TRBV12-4,CASSPGPKYEQYF
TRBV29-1,CSVDVGASSYEQYF
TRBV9,CASSVGGEYSHEQYF
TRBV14,CASSQLRQGNYGYTF